Listed here are 24 T cell receptor beta chains from one sample, sequenced in a study of T-cell reconstitution after alpha-beta-depleted transplantation in children (dated by TCRdb to the mid-2010s). The sample's treatment or condition label, decoded: allogeneic hematopoietic cell transplantation with graft depleted of TCRalphabeta T cells and CD19 B cells. Library preparation employed PCR. Sequencer: Illumina HiSeq 2500. Molecular barcoding was employed in the preparation of TCR libraries, with unique molecular identifiers being used to normalize TCRbeta repertoire quantification. Starting from the raw public reads, TCRdb applied fastp trimming at Q25, assembled clones with MiXCR and retained in-frame beta chains. A single entry per CDR3 protein holds the most common genes and DNA from its merged rows. The sample data list about 830,000 distinct CDR3 sequences, and roughly 15% of these were observed just once. Around 5.3% of the sample rests with the top ten.

Sequences were derived from PBMCs, mostly from graft donor cells, sampled 360 days after TCRalphabeta/CD19-depleted stem cell transplant. The receptors come from a male patient younger than 18 who had a stem cell transplant for acute lymphoblastic leukemia, so the T cells may come from the graft donor.

This clonotype came up a few times. The chain recombines TRBV24-1 with TRBJ2-1; D unresolved. This CDR3 has 12 residues. Germline values: CDR1 KGHDR, CDR2 SFDVKD. The V gene lost 9 bases and the J gene lost 1 base, with 6 bases spanning the gap. The CDR3 DNA reads TGTGCCACCGGGCGTTCCTACAATGAGCAGTTCTTC. Translating gives CATGRSYNEQFF.

This clonotype was counted at least ten times. V and J are TRBV4-1 and TRBJ2-3; TRBD1 agrees at 8 bases. The CDR3 consists of 18 residues. The germline V gene has CDR1 MGHRA and CDR2 YSYEKL. Trimming cost V 2 bases and J 1 base; bases outside gene matches: 11. CDR3 in amino acids: CASSQQPTGVRGTDTQYF. The CDR3 DNA is TGCGCCAGCAGCCAACAACCGACAGGGGTAAGGGGCACAGATACGCAGTATTTT.

This clonotype was detected only a few times. The chain couples TRBV5-6 to TRBJ2-1; no definite D call. Trimming cost V 4 bases and J 1 base, with 15 bases left between them. Germline V CDR1 and CDR2: SGHDT, YYEEEE. CDR3 size: 16 residues. The DNA for the CDR3 is TGTGCCAGCAGCCCAAGCCCGATACTATCCTACAATGAGCAGTTCTTC. This translates into CASSPSPILSYNEQFF.

In its sample, this clonotype was seen many times. J is TRBJ1-3 and V is TRBV12-3 or TRBV12-4; TRBD1 might be the D (5 bases). CDR3 size: 14 residues. V lost 5 bases and J lost 0, with 8 bases in between. CDR3 in amino acids: CASSGHSSGNTIYF. CDR3 coding DNA: TGTGCCAGCAGTGGACATAGCTCTGGAAACACCATATATTTT.

The chain is built from TRBV12-3 or TRBV12-4 and TRBJ1-1; possible D gene TRBD1, 6 bases. V was clipped by 2 bases and J by 3 bases, with 10 bases between them. The CDR3 loop spans 14 amino acids. The DNA of the CDR3 is TGTGCCAGCAGTTTATCTGGGGGCCACACTGAAGCTTTCTTT. Amino acid sequence: CASSLSGGHTEAFF.

This clonotype was counted between two and nine times. The chain has TRBV3-1 and TRBJ2-2, with D hard to call. Germline V gives CDR1 LGHDT, CDR2 YNNKEL (reference sequence). The CDR3 extends over 14 amino acids. Trimming stripped 5 bases from V and 7 bases from J, with 14 bases between. DNA of the CDR3: TGTGCCAGCAGCTTAAGAACGCAACACGGGGAGCTGTTTTTT. It codes for CASSLRTQHGELFF.

The chain links TRBV15 to TRBJ2-1; the D is unclear. The CDR3 contains 16 residues. V dropped 4 bases and J dropped 5 bases, with 18 bases sitting between them. Germline V gives CDR1 LNHNV, CDR2 YYDKDF (reference sequence). The CDR3 is CATSTLQSTGNNEQFF. The DNA for the CDR3 is TGTGCCACCAGCACCCTACAGTCAACTGGCAACAATGAGCAGTTCTTC.

This chain connects TRBV29-1 to TRBJ2-4; D gene uncertain. In germline, CDR1 is SQVTM, CDR2 ANQGSEA. The length of the CDR3 is 11 residues. The V end lost 0 bases, the J end lost 10 bases, and 7 bases lay between the germline ends. CDR3 sequence (DNA): TGCAGCGTTGAAGATCCAACAATTCAGTACTTC. As protein: CSVEDPTIQYF.

This clonotype was seen repeatedly, ten times or more. The chain uses TRBV9 and TRBJ2-7; perhaps TRBD2 as D (5 bases). The CDR3 spans 12 residues. Germline CDR1 SGDLS, CDR2 YYNGEE. Trimming left V 0 bases short and J 6 bases short, with 7 bases between. The CDR3 loop is CASSVGGGEQYF. In DNA, the CDR3 is TGTGCCAGCAGCGTAGGCGGAGGCGAGCAGTACTTC.

This clonotype was seen only a few times. The genes are TRBV5-1 and TRBJ1-2; possibly TRBD1 for D (5 bases). V lost 0 bases and J 4 bases, leaving 16 bases between the germline ends. CDR1 and CDR2 from the germline V gene are SGHRS and YFSETQ. The CDR3 consists of 16 residues. The CDR3 coding sequence is TGCGCCAGCAGCTTGGGGGGACGCACCGAGGGCTATGGCTACACCTTC. This gives the protein CASSLGGRTEGYGYTF.

This clonotype was found a few times. The rearrangement links TRBV13 to TRBJ2-3; possible D gene TRBD2, 5 bases. Trimming removed 4 bases from V and 8 bases from J, with 19 bases in between. This CDR3 has 15 residues. Germline V lookup: CDR1 PRHDT, CDR2 FYEKMQ (reference sequence). This CDR3 reads CASSSGLKFRGTQYF. CDR3 coding DNA: TGTGCCAGCAGCTCAGGACTCAAATTCCGGGGTACGCAGTATTTT.

This clonotype was recorded a few times. The chain joins TRBV12-3 or TRBV12-4 to TRBJ2-4, with D perhaps TRBD1 or TRBD2 (5 bases each). The CDR3 runs 15 residues. Between the trimmed V and J ends, which lost 6 bases and 5 bases, there was a span of 17 bases. The CDR3 sequence: CASSPSGSLENIQYF. The CDR3 DNA reads TGTGCCAGCAGCCCCTCAGGGAGTCTGGAAAACATTCAGTACTTC.

This clonotype was seen many times. V and J are TRBV12-3 or TRBV12-4 and TRBJ1-1; no reliable D call. V was cut by 0 bases and J by 11 bases, with 10 bases left in between. CDR3 size: 12 residues. CDR3 sequence (DNA): TGTGCCAGCAGTTTAGCAGGTCGCCACGCTTTCTTT. Amino acid sequence: CASSLAGRHAFF.

The V and J genes are TRBV7-2 and TRBJ2-5; maybe TRBD2 (5 bases). The CDR3 contains 13 residues. The V and J ends lost 5 bases and 3 bases respectively, with 10 bases between them. Germline CDR1 and CDR2: SGHTA and FQGNSA. CDR3 DNA sequence: TGTGCCAGCAGCCCAGCGCGGGAAGAGACCCAGTACTTC. Residues: CASSPAREETQYF.

In this sample, this clonotype turned up a few times. This rearrangement joins TRBV7-9 to TRBJ2-4; perhaps TRBD1 as D (5 bases). V lost 3 bases to trimming and J lost 3 bases, with 12 bases between them. This CDR3 has 15 amino acids. Per the germline V gene, CDR1 is SEHNR and CDR2 is FQNEAQ (reference sequence). CDR3 loop: CASSLGRLGKNIQYF. The CDR3 DNA is TGTGCCAGCAGCTTGGGGCGGTTGGGCAAAAACATTCAGTACTTC.

The gene calls are TRBV2 and TRBJ1-5, with D unresolved. Trimming took off 2 bases at V and 3 bases at J, with 14 bases between the two ends. Germline-derived CDR1 and CDR2 are SNHLY and FYNNEI. This CDR3 has 16 residues. DNA of the CDR3: TGTGCCAGCAGTGAATCGGTTCTCTCATTCAATCAGCCCCAGCATTTT. Translation gives CASSESVLSFNQPQHF.

This clonotype was seen ten or more times. The chain links TRBV12-3 or TRBV12-4 to TRBJ2-7; D might be TRBD1 or TRBD2, each matching 5 bases. The ends were cut back, 3 bases at V and 4 bases at J, with 10 bases in the middle. The CDR3 has 13 residues. DNA of the CDR3: TGTGCCAGCAGTTTCGAGAGGGGATACGAGCAGTACTTC. Protein: CASSFERGYEQYF.

This clonotype was counted a few times. J is TRBJ2-3 and V is TRBV20-1, with D possibly TRBD2 on 5 matching bases. The CDR3 length is 14 residues. Between the trimmed V and J ends, which lost 6 bases and 4 bases, there was a span of 17 bases. Germline-derived CDR1 and CDR2 are DFQATT and SNEGSKA (reference sequence). In DNA, the CDR3 is TGCAGTGCCCCTCGGGAAGGGTGGGCAGATACGCAGTATTTT. This encodes CSAPREGWADTQYF.

V and J are TRBV29-1 and TRBJ2-3, with TRBD1 as a possible D gene (5 bases). Germline values: CDR1 SQVTM, CDR2 ANQGSEA. This CDR3 spans 14 amino acids. With 4 bases removed from V and 1 base from J, the gap between germline ends came to 12 bases. The CDR3 protein is CSVGARAGTDTQYF. The CDR3 nucleotides are TGCAGCGTTGGGGCCAGGGCGGGCACAGATACGCAGTATTTT.

The chain couples TRBV5-1 to TRBJ1-2; no clear D. CDR1 and CDR2 (germline): SGHRS, YFSETQ. This CDR3 spans 14 amino acids. Trimming took 4 bases from V and 4 from J, leaving 14 bases between them. This chain's CDR3 is CASSERAQLYGYTF. The CDR3 nucleotides read TGCGCCAGCAGCGAGCGAGCACAGCTCTATGGCTACACCTTC.

DNA for the CDR3: TGTGCCAGCAGCTATATCCGCGGGGGAACAGATACGCAGTATTTT. Amino acids: CASSYIRGGTDTQYF. This chain connects TRBV14 to TRBJ2-3; 7 nucleotides agree with TRBD2. V trimming: 5 bases; J trimming: 3 bases; junction bases outside the gene matches: 8. In germline, CDR1 is SGHDN, CDR2 FVKESK. The CDR3 has 15 amino acids.

This clonotype was seen many times. The chain joins TRBV5-1 to TRBJ2-1, with D possibly TRBD2 on 5 matching bases. V gave up 2 bases and J gave up 6 bases, with 9 bases separating them. Germline assignment: CDR1 SGHRS and CDR2 YFSETQ. The CDR3 has 13 amino acids. The CDR3 nucleotides read TGCGCCAGCAGCTTCCCGGCGGGCAATGAGCAGTTCTTC. It yields the protein CASSFPAGNEQFF.

At least ten counts were recorded for this clonotype. J is TRBJ2-5 and V is TRBV29-1; 8 nucleotides match TRBD1. The V gene's germline CDR1 is SQVTM and CDR2 ANQGSEA. J lost 1 base, V lost 5 bases, and 6 bases had no gene match. The CDR3 consists of 14 residues. The CDR3 sequence: CSVRGQAFQETQYF. DNA for the CDR3: TGCAGCGTTAGGGGACAGGCCTTCCAAGAGACCCAGTACTTC. The full variable domain, in which reference TRBV29-1 and TRBJ2-5 provide the parts outside the CDR3, is SAVISQKPSRDICQRGTSLTIQCQVDSQVTMMFWYRQQPGQSLTLIATANQGSEATYESGFVIDKFPISRPNLTFSTLTVSNMSPEDSSIYLCSVRGQAFQETQYFGPGTRLLVL.

This clonotype showed up just a few times. J is TRBJ1-4 and V is TRBV4-1; TRBD1 aligns across 7 bases. There are 15 residues in the CDR3. Germline V gene lookup returns CDR1 MGHRA and CDR2 YSYEKL. V was clipped by 1 base and J by 5 bases; unmatched bases: 4. The CDR3 bases are TGCGCCAGCAGCCAAGGAGGGGGCCTCAATGAAAAACTGTTTTTT. Translating it yields CASSQGGGLNEKLFF.